This is a list of T cell receptor beta chains from one sample in a study of beta chain features in type 1 diabetes. Data came from immunoSEQ multiplex PCR; TCRdb stores just in-frame clones and leaves some out. The table lists some 330,000 clones, roughly 13% of them singletons. The specimen was naive CD4+ T cells from blood. These receptors originate from a woman between 18 and 30 years old with type 1 diabetes. The conserved cysteine and the conserved F or W are not part of the CDR3 here.

j_gene	v_gene	CDR3aa
TRBJ1-2	TRBV29-1	SVTEETGGPYGYT
TRBJ2-5	TRBV7-9	ASSPRLRAGEGETQY
TRBJ1-2	TRBV15	ATSTLGVGTSNYGYT
TRBJ2-1	TRBV7-9	ASSLRSTDNEQF
TRBJ2-7	TRBV4-3	ASSPSYSSYEQY
NA	TRBV7-9	ASSLNRLGAYEQY
TRBJ2-3	TRBV5-1	ASRQTSGNTDTQY
TRBJ1-2	TRBV5-1	ASSPGQGGYGYT
TRBJ2-1	TRBV11-3	ASSLERQGTNEQF
TRBJ2-5	TRBV9	ASSPRGYQETQY
TRBJ1-5	TRBV7-2	ASSLIRNQPQH
TRBJ2-2	TRBV14	ATSTLAGGANTGELF
TRBJ2-3	TRBV19	ASRGGGPTDTQY
TRBJ2-3	TRBV9	ASRPGTSRDTQY
TRBJ2-1	TRBV21-1	ASIGRNEQF
TRBJ2-2	TRBV28	ASSPLDRTNTGELF
TRBJ1-2	TRBV19	ASSRQGQGYT
TRBJ1-1	TRBV28	ASSLAGRNTEAF
TRBJ2-7	TRBV29-1	SVAGTGSSEQY
TRBJ1-2	TRBV7-2	ASSGRLGADYGYT
TRBJ2-1	TRBV18	ASSPTGFEEQF
TRBJ1-3	TRBV12-5	ASGLTGTAGTIY
TRBJ1-2	TRBV5-1	ASSLDSPNYGYT
TRBJ2-7	TRBV6-6	ASSGGYEQY
TRBJ2-1	TRBV9	ASSVGAANNEQF
TRBJ2-1	TRBV19	ASSMWLAGLYNEQF
TRBJ1-1	TRBV7-9	ASRYSGQGTEAF
TRBJ1-2	TRBV6-6	ASNDWGYSYT
TRBJ2-5	TRBV7-7	ASSLGVSPQETQY
TRBJ1-5	TRBV25-1	ASSETGLGQPQH
TRBJ1-2	TRBV7-9	ASSPPGVAGGYT
TRBJ1-1	TRBV19	ASSIGDYWAGDTEAF
TRBJ2-1	TRBV19	ASSPAGVLTSYNEQF
TRBJ2-5	TRBV29-1	SVGLAGETQY
TRBJ2-2	TRBV19	ASHDRGTGELF
TRBJ1-1	TRBV30	AYHRGLPKNTEAF
TRBJ2-3	TRBV2	ASSRTSGTDTQY
TRBJ2-5	TRBV7-9	ASSPGEGGRETQY
TRBJ1-2	TRBV29-1	SLWTPGSSGYT
TRBJ2-1	TRBV2	AHRRDLNNEQF
TRBJ2-7	TRBV4-3	ASSQGAGSSSYEQY
TRBJ2-5	TRBV6-6	ASRDSGVQETQY
TRBJ2-2	TRBV5-1	ASSLGGIRSGELF
TRBJ1-2	TRBV2	ASSELGDYGYT
TRBJ1-1	TRBV7-9	ASSSWAGDTEAF
TRBJ2-1	TRBV7-9	AYSSGEQF
TRBJ2-1	TRBV7-8	ASSLQGAVGYNEQF
TRBJ1-2	TRBV7-9	ASSRDRVAYGYT
TRBJ2-7	TRBV28	ASREGALEQY
TRBJ2-7	TRBV27	ASSLGGKGEQY
TRBJ1-2	TRBV18	ASSQRTGVNYGYT
TRBJ2-6	TRBV11-3	ASSSRGAGANVLT
TRBJ1-2	TRBV5-6	ASSPGQVGYT
TRBJ2-6	TRBV6-1	ASSERTGRGSGANVLT
TRBJ2-3	TRBV4-1	ASSQDWRTSGTTDTQY
TRBJ2-7	TRBV7-2	ASSLVGGELYEQY
TRBJ2-7	TRBV6-6	ASNRDSSYEQY